This T cell receptor beta chain was profiled in a study of blood T cell repertoires in COVID-19. Across the whole study: The analysed material was cDNA or gDNA that came from T cells, B-cell-depleted T cells, or PBMCs.

Source study methods: Using reference gene primer amplification, nucleated cell counts were estimated. Measured with immunoSEQ multiplex PCR; TCRdb has only the in-frame clones, and not every one. The DNA was the basis for D and trimming; V, J and clone size are from that table. The sample records roughly 180,000 clones, around 85% being singletons. The CDR3 has 18 amino acids. Looked up from germline, CDR1 is SGHAT and CDR2 is FQNNGV. Trimming left V 5 bases short and J 0 bases short, with 17 bases between. The sequencing sample was made of peripheral blood. The TCR sequence derives from a man between 65 and 85 years old with active or convalescent COVID-19. The rearrangement links TRBV11-2 to TRBJ1-6, with no clear D. The CDR3 DNA reads as TGTGCCAGCAGCGGTGTCTTGGACTTGAGCTCCTATAATTCACCCCTCCACTTT. Translation gives CASSGVLDLSSYNSPLHF. Variable domain in full (rest from reference TRBV11-2 and TRBJ1-6): EAGVAQSPRYKIIEKRQSVAFWCNPISGHATLYWYQQILGQGPKLLIQFQNNGVVDDSQLPKDRFSAERLKGVDSTLKIQPAKLEDSAVYLCASSGVLDLSSYNSPLHFGNGTRLTVT.